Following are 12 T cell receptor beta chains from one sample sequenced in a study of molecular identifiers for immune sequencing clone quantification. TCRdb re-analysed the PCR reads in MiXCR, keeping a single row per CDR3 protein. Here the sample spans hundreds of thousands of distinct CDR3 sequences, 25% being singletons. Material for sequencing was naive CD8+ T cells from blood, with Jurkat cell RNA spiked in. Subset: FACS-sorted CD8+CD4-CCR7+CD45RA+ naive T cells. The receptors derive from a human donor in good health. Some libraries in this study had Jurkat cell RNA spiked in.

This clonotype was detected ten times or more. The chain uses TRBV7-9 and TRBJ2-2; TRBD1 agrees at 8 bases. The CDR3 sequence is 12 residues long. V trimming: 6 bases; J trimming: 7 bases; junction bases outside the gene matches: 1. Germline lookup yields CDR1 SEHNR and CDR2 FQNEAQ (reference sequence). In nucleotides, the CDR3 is TGTGCCAGCAGGACAGGGGTCGGGGAGCTGTTTTTT. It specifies CASRTGVGELFF.

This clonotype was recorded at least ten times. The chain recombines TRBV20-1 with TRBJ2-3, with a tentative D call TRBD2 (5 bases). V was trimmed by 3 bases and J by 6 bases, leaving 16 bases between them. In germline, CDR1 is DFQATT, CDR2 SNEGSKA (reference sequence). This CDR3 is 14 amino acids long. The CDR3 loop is CSARAVGEGDTQYF. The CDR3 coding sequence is TGCAGTGCTAGGGCGGTCGGGGAAGGCGATACGCAGTATTTT.

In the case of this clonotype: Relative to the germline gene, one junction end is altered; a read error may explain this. The CDR3 loop reads CSARGTSGSYEQHF. Written as DNA, the CDR3 is TGCAGTGCTAGAGGGACTAGCGGGAGCTACGAGCAGCACTTC. V is TRBV20-1 and J is TRBJ2-7, with 13 bases lining up with TRBD2. CDR3 length equals 14 residues. Germline values: CDR1 DFQATT, CDR2 SNEGSKA (reference sequence).

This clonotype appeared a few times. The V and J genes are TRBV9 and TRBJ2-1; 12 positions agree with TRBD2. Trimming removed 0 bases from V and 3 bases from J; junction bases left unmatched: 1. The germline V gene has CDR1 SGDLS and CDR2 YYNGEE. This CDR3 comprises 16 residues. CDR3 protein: CASSVEGLAGYNEQFF. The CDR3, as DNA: TGTGCCAGCAGCGTAGAGGGACTAGCGGGCTACAATGAGCAGTTCTTC.

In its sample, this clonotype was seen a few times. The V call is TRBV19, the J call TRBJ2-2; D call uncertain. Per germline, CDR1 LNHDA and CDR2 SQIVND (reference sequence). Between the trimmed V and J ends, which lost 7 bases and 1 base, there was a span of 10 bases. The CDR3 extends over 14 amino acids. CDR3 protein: CASNWQVNTGELFF. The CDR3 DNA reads TGTGCCAGTAATTGGCAGGTGAACACCGGGGAGCTGTTTTTT.

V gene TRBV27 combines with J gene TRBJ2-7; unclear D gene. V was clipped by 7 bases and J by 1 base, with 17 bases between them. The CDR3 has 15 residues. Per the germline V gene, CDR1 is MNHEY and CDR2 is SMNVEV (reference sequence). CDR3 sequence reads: CASKVGPASSYEQYF. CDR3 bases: TGTGCCAGCAAGGTAGGCCCGGCGAGTTCCTACGAGCAGTACTTC.

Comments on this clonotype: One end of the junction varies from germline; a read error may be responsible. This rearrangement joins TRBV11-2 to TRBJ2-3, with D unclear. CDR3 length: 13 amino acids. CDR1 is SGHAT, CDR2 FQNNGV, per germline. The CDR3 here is CASNLYYGDTQYF. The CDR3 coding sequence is TGTGCCAGCAACTTATACTACGGAGATACGCAGTATTTT.

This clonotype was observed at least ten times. CDR3 coding DNA: TGTGCCAGCTCTGGTTCAGGGGCTACTGAAGCTTTCTTT. Translating it yields CASSGSGATEAFF. V is TRBV6-1 and J is TRBJ1-1, with a tentative D call TRBD1 (6 bases). This CDR3 has 13 amino acids. Germline-derived CDR1 and CDR2 are MNHNS and SASEGT. V was clipped by 8 bases and J by 5 bases, with 15 bases between them.

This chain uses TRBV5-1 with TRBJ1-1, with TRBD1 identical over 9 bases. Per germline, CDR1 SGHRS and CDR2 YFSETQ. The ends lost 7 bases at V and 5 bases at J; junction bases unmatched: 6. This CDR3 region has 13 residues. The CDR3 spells CASCPGQGTEAFF. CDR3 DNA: TGCGCCAGCTGCCCGGGACAGGGAACTGAAGCTTTCTTT.

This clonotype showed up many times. The CDR3 DNA sequence: TGTGCCAGCAGTTACGAACAGGGATACGAGCAGTACTTC. Its protein is CASSYEQGYEQYF. The chain joins TRBV6-5 to TRBJ2-7, with D possibly TRBD1 on 6 matching bases. The CDR3 length is 13 residues. Trimming removed 2 bases at V and 4 bases at J, with 9 bases between. Germline assignment: CDR1 MNHEY and CDR2 SVGAGI.

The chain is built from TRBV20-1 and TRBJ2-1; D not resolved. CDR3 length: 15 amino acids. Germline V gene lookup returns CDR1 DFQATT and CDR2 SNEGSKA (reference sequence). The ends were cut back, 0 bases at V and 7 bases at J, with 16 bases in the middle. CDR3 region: CSARDWSSLVNEQFF. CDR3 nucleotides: TGCAGTGCTAGAGATTGGTCTAGTTTGGTTAATGAGCAGTTCTTC.

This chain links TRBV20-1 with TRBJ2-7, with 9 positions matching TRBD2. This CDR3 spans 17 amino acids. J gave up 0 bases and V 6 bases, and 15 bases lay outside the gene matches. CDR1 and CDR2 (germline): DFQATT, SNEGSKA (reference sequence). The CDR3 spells CSALGAGGKNGSYEQYF. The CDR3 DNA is TGCAGTGCCCTGGGAGCGGGAGGTAAAAATGGCTCCTACGAGCAGTACTTC.